The 26 T cell receptor beta chains reported below all come from one sample, sequenced in a study of cytomegalovirus exposure and HLA in healthy donors. The PCR ran on 60 Vbeta and 13 Jbeta primers. Sequenced by immunoSEQ multiplex PCR; TCRdb stores in-frame clones only, minus some. The sample includes about 140,000 clones, around 78% seen only once; the top ten take around 2.4%. The sample consisted of PBMCs. The source of these receptors is a woman under 30 in good health and CMV-seropositive.

V is TRBV27 and J is TRBJ2-3, with TRBD1 matching over 12 bases. Germline CDR1 and CDR2: MNHEY and SMNVEV (reference sequence). The CDR3 spans 20 residues. The V gene end was trimmed by 4 bases and the J gene end by 0 bases; junction bases not matched to a gene: 14. CDR3 amino acids: CASSYLGKAGTGGSTDTQYF. The CDR3 region has the DNA TGTGCCAGCAGTTACCTAGGAAAAGCCGGGACAGGGGGCAGCACAGATACGCAGTATTTT.

The genes are TRBV5-4 and TRBJ2-4; D ambiguous. The CDR3 totals 13 residues. Looked up from germline, CDR1 is SGHNT and CDR2 is YYREEE (reference sequence). The ends were cut back, 1 base at V and 4 bases at J, with 6 bases in the middle. The CDR3 reads CASSLPGKNIQYF. CDR3 in DNA: TGTGCCAGCAGCTTGCCAGGAAAAAACATTCAGTACTTC.

The chain has TRBV9 and TRBJ1-6; 7 bases fit TRBD1. The junction had 5 bases not matched to a gene; V was cut back by 3 bases and J by 5 bases. CDR3 length: 15 residues. Germline V gene sequence: CDR1 SGDLS, CDR2 YYNGEE. CDR3 region: CASSASGTDNSPLHF. The CDR3 bases are TGTGCCAGCAGCGCCTCCGGGACAGATAATTCACCCCTCCACTTT.

The V gene is TRBV5-1, the J gene TRBJ2-5, with D perhaps matching TRBD2 (5 bases). The ends were cut back, 3 bases at V and 5 bases at J, with 14 bases in the middle. This CDR3 has 14 residues. Germline V gene sequence: CDR1 SGHRS, CDR2 YFSETQ. The CDR3 loop reads CASSSPGPGETQYF. The CDR3 DNA reads as TGCGCCAGCAGCTCCCCCGGGCCGGGGGAGACCCAGTACTTC.

The rearrangement links TRBV7-2 to TRBJ1-2, with D tentatively TRBD1 (5 bases). Germline CDR1 is SGHTA and CDR2 is FQGNSA. Trimming pared 6 bases from V and 7 bases from J, leaving 18 bases between. This CDR3 comprises 14 residues. Here the CDR3 reads CASSRQSTGSGYTF. CDR3 coding DNA: TGTGCCAGCAGTAGACAGAGTACCGGGAGTGGCTACACCTTC.

The chain carries TRBV7-2 and TRBJ1-6; 7 bases are a match to TRBD1. Germline CDR1 SGHTA, CDR2 FQGNSA. V gave up 4 bases and J gave up 9 bases; unmatched junction bases: 9. This CDR3 has 15 amino acids. Here the CDR3 reads CASSYSRDRSSPLHF. The CDR3, as DNA: TGTGCCAGCAGCTACAGCCGGGACAGAAGTTCACCCCTCCACTTT.

This rearrangement joins TRBV4-1 to TRBJ2-1; TRBD1 matches 7 bases. J gave up 8 bases and V 3 bases, and 13 bases lay outside the gene matches. The length of the CDR3 is 16 residues. CDR1 and CDR2 (germline): MGHRA, YSYEKL. In DNA form, the CDR3 reads TGCGCCAGCAGCCACATCCAAGACAGGGCCTGGGATGAGCAGTTCTTC. Translation gives CASSHIQDRAWDEQFF.

This rearrangement joins TRBV10-3 to TRBJ1-3; 7 bases are a match to TRBD1. V gave up 3 bases and J gave up 4 bases; unmatched junction bases: 6. The length of the CDR3 is 15 residues. Germline CDR1 is ENHRY and CDR2 is SYGVKD. The CDR3 region has the DNA TGTGCCATCAGTGACCCGGGACAGAGGGGAAACACCATATATTTT. As protein: CAISDPGQRGNTIYF.

This chain uses TRBV6-5 with TRBJ1-2; D perhaps matches TRBD1 (6 bases). Germline V gene data show CDR1 as MNHEY and CDR2 as SVGAGI. CDR3 length: 14 residues. Trimming pared 6 bases from V and 4 bases from J, leaving 15 bases between. The CDR3 loop is CASSAPTGGYGYTF. For the CDR3, the DNA is TGTGCCAGCAGCGCCCCGACAGGCGGCTATGGCTACACCTTC.

This clone is a singleton in its sample. The CDR3 reads CAWTLGRGGYTF. As DNA, the CDR3 is TGTGCCTGGACCCTTGGGAGGGGAGGCTACACCTTC. The V call is TRBV30, the J call TRBJ1-2; maybe TRBD1 (5 bases). The germline CDR1 and CDR2 sequences are GTSNPN and SVGIG (reference sequence). CDR3 length: 12 residues. V shed 4 bases and J shed 8 bases, with 14 bases lying between them.

The chain uses TRBV6-1 and TRBJ1-6; TRBD1 agrees at 7 bases. The V segment lost 10 bases and the J segment 7 bases; nucleotides outside the gene matches: 13. CDR3 length equals 15 residues. The V gene's germline CDR1 is MNHNS and CDR2 SASEGT. CDR3 coding DNA: TGTGCCACCCAACAGGGGTCACTAAGAAATTCACCCCTCCACTTT. It specifies CATQQGSLRNSPLHF.

The chain uses TRBV5-4 and TRBJ1-1; 7 bases are a match to TRBD1. With V trimmed by 0 bases and J by 1 base, 6 bases remained unmatched. Germline V gene data show CDR1 as SGHNT and CDR2 as YYREEE (reference sequence). The CDR3 has 16 amino acids. CDR3 DNA: TGTGCCAGCAGCTTGGGCTTCGGACAGGAGAACACTGAAGCTTTCTTT. Translating it yields CASSLGFGQENTEAFF.

The chain has TRBV2 and TRBJ2-1; D call uncertain. Trimming pared 4 bases from V and 2 bases from J, leaving 12 bases between. Germline lookup yields CDR1 SNHLY and CDR2 FYNNEI. This CDR3 has 15 residues. The CDR3 reads CASSGWADPYNEQFF. Written as DNA, the CDR3 is TGTGCCAGCAGTGGGTGGGCAGACCCCTACAATGAGCAGTTCTTC. The variable domain in full, completed from reference TRBV2 and TRBJ2-1, reads EPEVTQTPSHQVTQMGQEVILRCVPISNHLYFYWYRQILGQKVEFLVSFYNNEISEKSEIFDDQFSVERPDGSNFTLKIRSTKLEDSAMYFCASSGWADPYNEQFFGPGTRLTVL.

A word on this clone: The identical CDR3 is also encoded by other nucleotide sequences in the sample. The chain employs TRBV2 and TRBJ2-5, with TRBD1 identical over 11 bases. Unmatched junction bases numbered 15, after V lost 8 bases and J lost 1 base. Germline-derived CDR1 and CDR2 are SNHLY and FYNNEI. This CDR3 is built from 18 residues. The CDR3 loop is CASCGQGAFIVVQETQYF. The CDR3, as DNA: TGTGCCAGCTGCGGACAGGGGGCGTTTATAGTAGTCCAAGAGACCCAGTACTTC.

The chain has TRBV28 and TRBJ1-2; D unclear. The CDR3 totals 13 residues. Trimming took 6 bases from V and 3 from J, leaving 11 bases between them. Germline CDR1 MDHEN, CDR2 SYDVKM. The DNA of the CDR3 is TGTGCCAGCAGCCGGGTCATCGACTATGGCTACACCTTC. This encodes CASSRVIDYGYTF.

The V call is TRBV28, the J call TRBJ1-2; D is undetermined. CDR1 is MDHEN and CDR2 is SYDVKM in the germline V gene. V lost 1 base to trimming and J lost 8 bases, with 11 bases between them. This CDR3 is built from 13 residues. The CDR3 reads CASSLSVGGGYTF. CDR3 nucleotides: TGTGCCAGCAGTTTATCAGTAGGAGGGGGCTACACCTTC.

J is TRBJ2-7 and V is TRBV11-2; 7 bases match TRBD1. V trimming: 3 bases; J trimming: 2 bases; junction bases outside the gene matches: 7. Germline lookup yields CDR1 SGHAT and CDR2 FQNNGV. This CDR3 comprises 15 residues. CDR3 in amino acids: CASSLGPGQAYEQYF. CDR3 nucleotide sequence: TGTGCCAGCAGCTTGGGGCCCGGACAGGCCTACGAGCAGTACTTC.

The genes are TRBV4-2 and TRBJ1-1, with 11 bases that match TRBD1. Germline trimming cut 1 base from V and 8 bases from J; bases unmatched to any gene: 6. The CDR3 runs 15 residues. The V gene's germline CDR1 is LGHNA and CDR2 YNFKEQ. The CDR3 nucleotides read TGTGCCAGCAGCCAAGTAGGGGGACAGGGGGACGAAGCTTTCTTT. Translating gives CASSQVGGQGDEAFF.

This clone was counted once. The gene calls are TRBV10-3 and TRBJ2-7; 9 bases map to TRBD2. V trimming: 4 bases; J trimming: 7 bases; junction bases outside the gene matches: 11. The CDR3 runs to 15 residues. The germline V gene has CDR1 ENHRY and CDR2 SYGVKD. The CDR3 protein is CAISVKTSGSSEQYF. CDR3 DNA sequence: TGTGCCATCAGTGTGAAGACTAGCGGTTCAAGTGAGCAGTACTTC.

The V call is TRBV19, the J call TRBJ1-6; D call uncertain. Trimming removed 3 bases at V and 14 bases at J, with 17 bases between. The CDR3 is 14 residues long. Looked up from germline, CDR1 is LNHDA and CDR2 is SQIVND (reference sequence). CDR3 residues: CASSIPGNEFTLHF. DNA for the CDR3: TGTGCCAGTAGTATCCCGGGGAATGAATTTACCCTCCACTTT. Full variable domain (remainder filled in from reference TRBV19 and TRBJ1-6): DGGITQSPKYLFRKEGQNVTLSCEQNLNHDAMYWYRQDPGQGLRLIYYSQIVNDFQKGDIAEGYSVSREKKESFPLTVTSAQKNPTAFYLCASSIPGNEFTLHFGNGTRLTVT.

The chain joins TRBV19 to TRBJ1-4, with D unclear. Germline CDR1 is LNHDA and CDR2 is SQIVND (reference sequence). V lost 6 bases and J 7 bases, leaving 15 bases between the germline ends. The CDR3 totals 14 residues. CDR3 nucleotides: TGTGCCAGTAGGAAGGGCCAAAGCGGTGAAAAACTGTTTTTT. It encodes CASRKGQSGEKLFF.

The V call is TRBV4-2, the J call TRBJ1-6, with D maybe TRBD1 (5 bases). CDR1 is LGHNA and CDR2 is YNFKEQ in the germline V gene. The CDR3 consists of 16 residues. Trimming took off 0 bases at V and 9 bases at J, with 15 bases between the two ends. The CDR3 coding sequence is TGTGCCAGCAGCCAAGATGAGGGGCAGGGAGGTTCACCCCTCCACTTT. Protein: CASSQDEGQGGSPLHF.

The V call is TRBV7-9, the J call TRBJ1-2; maybe TRBD1 (6 bases). The CDR3 covers 16 residues. V lost 1 base and J 8 bases, leaving 20 bases between the germline ends. CDR1 is SEHNR, CDR2 FQNEAQ, per germline (reference sequence). DNA of the CDR3: TGTGCCAGCAGCTTAGACCGGGACACCTCCATAGGGGGCTACACCTTC. Its protein product is CASSLDRDTSIGGYTF.

This chain joins TRBV19 and TRBJ2-1; 7 positions agree with TRBD1. CDR1 and CDR2 (germline): LNHDA, SQIVND (reference sequence). V was pared by 2 bases and J by 7 bases, with 8 bases of the junction left unmatched. The CDR3 has 15 amino acids. The chain's CDR3 is CASSIMTGSPNEQFF. DNA of the CDR3: TGTGCCAGTAGTATAATGACAGGGTCCCCGAATGAGCAGTTCTTC.

J is TRBJ2-5 and V is TRBV5-1, with 7 bases aligning to TRBD2. The CDR3 is made up of 14 amino acids. The J segment lost 5 bases and the V segment lost 1 base, leaving 5 bases of the junction unmatched. Per the germline V gene, CDR1 is SGHRS and CDR2 is YFSETQ. CDR3 loop: CASSLLRGKETQYF. CDR3 bases: TGCGCCAGCAGCTTGCTGCGGGGGAAGGAGACCCAGTACTTC.

The chain is built from TRBV5-1 and TRBJ1-1, with TRBD1 identical over 9 bases. There are 16 residues in the CDR3. Losses at the gene ends were 4 bases for V and 4 bases for J; bases not matched to a gene: 11. Germline V lookup: CDR1 SGHRS, CDR2 YFSETQ. CDR3 sequence (DNA): TGCGCCAGCAGCCCTATGGACAGGGGTCCGGGCACTGAAGCTTTCTTT. Protein: CASSPMDRGPGTEAFF.